Following are 9 T cell receptor beta chains from one sample sequenced in a study of T-cell memory formation after mild COVID-19. TCRdb fed the 5' RACE reads into MiXCR, producing one record per CDR3 protein. The sample contains around 200,000 distinct CDR3 sequences, around 25% of which appear only once. Sequencing input: PBMCs or a T cell subset sorted from them (not recorded which). All receptors come from an adult woman who had mild COVID-19 (a few samples of this study predate the infection). Cell type and time point are not known.

This clonotype has just a few counts. This chain connects TRBV7-9 to TRBJ2-3; 10 nucleotides align to TRBD2. Germline-derived CDR1 and CDR2 are SEHNR and FQNEAQ (reference sequence). After removal of 3 bases from V and 7 bases from J, the junction contained 13 bases not matched to a gene. The CDR3 covers 17 residues. The DNA for the CDR3 is TGTGCCAGCAGCTTCCGGACTAGCGGACCAGAATCGTATACGCAGTATTTT. Amino acids: CASSFRTSGPESYTQYF. The full variable domain, with the rest looked up from reference TRBV7-9 and TRBJ2-3, is DTGVSQNPRHKITKRGQNVTFRCDPISEHNRLYWYRQTLGQGPEFLTYFQNEAQLEKSRLLSDRFSAERPKGSFSTLEIQRTEQGDSAMYLCASSFRTSGPESYTQYFGPGTRLTVL.

This clonotype was detected a few times. The chain couples TRBV5-1 to TRBJ1-5, with D maybe TRBD1 (5 bases). Trimming stripped 5 bases from V and 2 bases from J, with 11 bases between. The CDR3 runs 14 residues. Germline assignment: CDR1 SGHRS and CDR2 YFSETQ. The CDR3 loop reads CASSSTTGNQPQHF. The CDR3 DNA is TGCGCCAGCAGTTCAACGACAGGCAATCAGCCCCAGCATTTT.

The chain joins TRBV19 to TRBJ2-7; possibly TRBD2 for D (6 bases). The CDR3 sequence is 15 residues long. The V end lost 5 bases, the J end lost 2 bases, and 16 bases lay between the germline ends. Germline V gives CDR1 LNHDA, CDR2 SQIVND (reference sequence). The CDR3 bases are TGTGCCAGTAGTGTCTCCGGGACTCTTGCCTACGAGCAGTACTTC. The encoded protein is CASSVSGTLAYEQYF.

V is TRBV7-7 and J is TRBJ2-3; D ambiguous. The V end lost 3 bases, the J end lost 2 bases, and 9 bases lay between the germline ends. The length of the CDR3 is 14 residues. Germline V CDR1 and CDR2: SSHAT, FNYEAQ (reference sequence). CDR3 sequence reads: CASSFNRHTDTQYF. The DNA for the CDR3 is TGTGCCAGCAGCTTTAATCGGCACACAGATACGCAGTATTTT.

This clonotype was found a few times. This chain links TRBV27 with TRBJ2-7; 10 bases fit TRBD2. The CDR3 has 16 amino acids. Germline V gene sequence: CDR1 MNHEY, CDR2 SMNVEV (reference sequence). The J segment lost 1 base and the V segment lost 4 bases, leaving 7 bases of the junction unmatched. Here the CDR3 reads CASSSLAGERSYEQYF. In nucleotides, the CDR3 is TGTGCCAGCAGTTCTCTAGCGGGGGAGAGATCCTACGAGCAGTACTTC.

This chain links TRBV15 with TRBJ1-2; 8 bases are a match to TRBD1. Germline assignment: CDR1 LNHNV and CDR2 YYDKDF (reference sequence). Germline trimming cut 2 bases from V and 2 bases from J; bases unmatched to any gene: 13. This CDR3 comprises 18 residues. CDR3 region: CATSRLRQGSALNYGYTF. The CDR3 DNA reads as TGTGCCACCAGCAGACTTAGACAGGGGTCTGCCCTAAACTATGGCTACACCTTC.

The chain combines TRBV5-1 with TRBJ1-1; no firm D call. The CDR3 extends over 14 amino acids. Trimming cost V 4 bases and J 0 bases, with 10 bases left between them. Germline V lookup: CDR1 SGHRS, CDR2 YFSETQ. In nucleotides, the CDR3 is TGCGCCAGCAGCCTGGACGGAATGAACACTGAAGCTTTCTTT. Translated: CASSLDGMNTEAFF.

The gene calls are TRBV7-6 and TRBJ2-5, with D unclear. V was cut by 5 bases and J by 2 bases, with 12 bases left in between. In germline, CDR1 is SGHVS, CDR2 FNYEAQ. CDR3 length: 14 amino acids. The CDR3 sequence: CASSLNAVQETQYF. The CDR3 DNA reads as TGTGCCAGCAGCCTAAATGCGGTTCAAGAGACCCAGTACTTC.

The gene calls are TRBV15 and TRBJ2-2; no reliable D call. The V and J ends lost 0 bases and 7 bases respectively, with 9 bases between them. This CDR3 is built from 14 residues. Germline V gene sequence: CDR1 LNHNV, CDR2 YYDKDF (reference sequence). The CDR3 protein is CATSRDLGVGELFF. CDR3 sequence (DNA): TGTGCCACCAGCAGAGATCTTGGTGTCGGGGAGCTGTTTTTT.